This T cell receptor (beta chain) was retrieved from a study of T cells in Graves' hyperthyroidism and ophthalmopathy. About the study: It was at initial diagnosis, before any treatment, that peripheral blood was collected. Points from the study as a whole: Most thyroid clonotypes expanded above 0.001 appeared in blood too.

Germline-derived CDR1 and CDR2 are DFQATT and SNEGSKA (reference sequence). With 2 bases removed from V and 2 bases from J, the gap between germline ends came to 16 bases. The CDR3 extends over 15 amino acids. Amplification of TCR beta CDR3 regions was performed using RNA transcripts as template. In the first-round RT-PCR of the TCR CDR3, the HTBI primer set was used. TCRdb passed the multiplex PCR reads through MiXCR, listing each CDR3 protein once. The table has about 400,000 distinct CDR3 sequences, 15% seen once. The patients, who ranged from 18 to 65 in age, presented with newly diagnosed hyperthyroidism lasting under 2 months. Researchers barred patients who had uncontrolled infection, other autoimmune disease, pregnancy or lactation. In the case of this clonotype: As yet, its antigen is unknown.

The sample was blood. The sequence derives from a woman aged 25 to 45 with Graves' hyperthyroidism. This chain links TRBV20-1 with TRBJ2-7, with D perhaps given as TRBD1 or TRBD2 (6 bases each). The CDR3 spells CSARLRERGTYEQYF. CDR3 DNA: TGCAGTGCTAGATTACGGGAGAGGGGGACCTACGAGCAGTACTTC.